A single sample is the source of the 6 T cell receptor beta chains below, sequenced in a study of control samples from healthy donors and cancer patients. The protocol was immunoSEQ multiplex PCR, while the TCRdb copy is restricted to in-frame clones and leaves out a portion. This table holds 150,000 to 200,000 clones. Source material: blood. These receptors came from a woman aged 30 to 39 in good health.

The chain uses TRBV7-2 and TRBJ1-2; possible D gene TRBD1, 5 bases. Germline V gene data show CDR1 as SGHTA and CDR2 as FQGNSA. This CDR3 is built from 15 residues. V lost 7 bases and J lost 0, with 15 bases in between. CDR3 region: CASKTTEFSNYGYTF. CDR3 DNA sequence: TGTGCCAGCAAGACGACAGAATTCTCTAACTATGGCTACACCTTC.

CDR3 in amino acids: CASSLETGTTDTQYF. The CDR3 nucleotides read TGCGCCAGCAGCTTGGAGACAGGTACCACAGATACGCAGTATTTT. This chain uses TRBV5-1 with TRBJ2-3, with D perhaps TRBD1 (6 bases). The CDR3 spans 15 residues. Trimming stripped 0 bases from V and 2 bases from J, with 10 bases between. Germline V gives CDR1 SGHRS, CDR2 YFSETQ.

The J gene is TRBJ1-4, the V gene TRBV5-1, with a tentative D call TRBD1 (5 bases). Germline CDR1 reads SGHRS; CDR2 reads YFSETQ. The CDR3 runs to 15 residues. Trimming removed 0 bases from V and 6 bases from J, with 12 bases in between. The CDR3 nucleotides read TGCGCCAGCAGCTTGGCTGGTCAGGGTGATGAAAAACTGTTTTTT. This encodes CASSLAGQGDEKLFF.

The chain joins TRBV10-3 to TRBJ2-5, with D unresolved. Germline V gene data show CDR1 as ENHRY and CDR2 as SYGVKD. The CDR3 runs 12 residues. Trimming pared 5 bases from V and 4 bases from J, leaving 8 bases between. The CDR3 reads CAISREGETQYF. The DNA for the CDR3 is TGTGCCATCAGTAGGGAAGGAGAGACCCAGTACTTC.

The chain employs TRBV5-1 and TRBJ1-5; 7 nucleotides line up with TRBD1. The germline V gene encodes CDR1 SGHRS and CDR2 YFSETQ. The length of the CDR3 is 15 residues. After removal of 4 bases from V and 0 bases from J, the junction contained 4 bases not matched to a gene. CDR3 residues: CASSPGQDSNQPQHF. The CDR3 DNA is TGCGCCAGCAGCCCCGGACAGGATAGCAATCAGCCCCAGCATTTT.

V and J are TRBV11-2 and TRBJ1-3, with no clear D. Trimming removed 1 base at V and 1 base at J, with 5 bases between. Germline CDR1 and CDR2: SGHAT and FQNNGV. The CDR3 spans 14 residues. In nucleotides, the CDR3 is TGTGCCAGCAGCTTAGTCCGGTCTGGAAACACCATATATTTT. Translated: CASSLVRSGNTIYF.